This T cell receptor beta chain is from a study of cytomegalovirus exposure and HLA in healthy donors. Study-level background: Earlier work reported 117 million unique TCR beta sequences from about 180 million T cells. Study-wide results and limits: When analyzed later, the rates of TCR association showed variation by HLA locus, with DRB1 the most and HLA-C the fewest. What TCR beta sequences reportedly achieved was accurate prediction of HLA-A and HLA-B alleles in most subjects.

PCR amplification relied on 60 Vbeta primers (plus 13 Jbeta primers). Clones were read by immunoSEQ multiplex PCR, and TCRdb kept only the in-frame ones, dropping some. Among 150,000 or so clones listed, 79% were seen once. The CDR3 contains 14 residues. The V segment lost 2 bases and the J segment 1 base; nucleotides outside the gene matches: 4. Germline V gene lookup returns CDR1 SQVTM and CDR2 ANQGSEA. A remark on this clone: Its antigen is not known.

The genes are TRBV29-1 and TRBJ1-1; 7 bases are shared with TRBD1. This receptor was identified in a man aged 25-40 years in good health and CMV-seropositive. The source material was PBMCs. The CDR3 sequence: CSVETGTANTEAFF. Written as DNA, the CDR3 is TGCAGCGTTGAAACTGGGACAGCGAACACTGAAGCTTTCTTT.